A selection of T cell receptor beta chains follows, all from one sample in a study of cytomegalovirus exposure and HLA in healthy donors. The method was immunoSEQ multiplex PCR; TCRdb's version includes in-frame clones alone and lacks a portion of them. The sample gives about 65,000 clones, about 78% of which show up once; 3% is in the top ten. Sequencing was carried out using PBMCs. The receptor source for this set is a girl aged 5-17 years in good health and CMV-seropositive. Both conserved end residues are part of each CDR3. The order of the fields is D gene, clone size, V gene, CDR3 protein. The D gene is left open where the match is weak. Size values are once, few and many counts, or a class for expanded clones, and some rows have none.

NA	once	TRBV28	CASSQVVITDTQYF
TRBD1	NA	TRBV5-1	CASSLQTGMEDEQFF
TRBD1	NA	TRBV4-1	CASSPRTGGDSPLHF
NA	NA	TRBV2	CASSRERQGNQPQHF
TRBD2	NA	TRBV4-3	CASSQDPLAGTLYNEQFF
TRBD2	NA	TRBV7-2	CASTIAGGVDTQYF
TRBD1	NA	TRBV4-1	CASGRTGVNVLTF
NA	NA	TRBV9	CASSFRGSNEKLFF
TRBD2	NA	TRBV29-1	CSVAGRLAGSQETQYF
NA	few	TRBV18	CASSPTGQETQYF
TRBD1	NA	TRBV6-6	CASRLSGDRDYEQYF
NA	once	TRBV4-3	CAIRGRQPQHF
NA	NA	TRBV27	CASGNLGGTEAFF
TRBD1	NA	TRBV6-5	CASSYSIGTGSNKQYF
NA	NA	TRBV30	CAWSPGAALSEQYF
TRBD1	once	TRBV6-1	CASIRTGGAYEQYF
NA	NA	TRBV7-2	CASSLWGRGLRYSNQPQHF
NA	NA	TRBV4-2	CASSQDLGGSGELFF
TRBD1	few	TRBV2	CASSVRTGSELFF
TRBD1	NA	TRBV6-5	CASSYGQGGNTEAFF
NA	NA	TRBV6-1	CASRVKTGYEQYF